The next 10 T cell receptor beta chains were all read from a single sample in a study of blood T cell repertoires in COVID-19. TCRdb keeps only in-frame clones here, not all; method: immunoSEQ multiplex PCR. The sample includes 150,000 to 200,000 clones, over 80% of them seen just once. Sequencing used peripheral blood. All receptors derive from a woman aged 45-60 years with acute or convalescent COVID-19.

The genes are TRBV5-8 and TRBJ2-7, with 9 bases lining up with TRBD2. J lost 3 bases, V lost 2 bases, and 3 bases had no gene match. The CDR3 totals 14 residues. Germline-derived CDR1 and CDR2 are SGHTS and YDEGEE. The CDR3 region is CASSFRLADYEQYF. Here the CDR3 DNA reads TGTGCCAGCAGCTTTAGACTAGCGGACTACGAGCAGTACTTC. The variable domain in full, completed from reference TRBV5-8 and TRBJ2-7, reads EAGVTQSPTHLIKTRGQQATLRCSPISGHTSVYWYQQALGLGLQFLLWYDEGEERNRGNFPPRFSGRQFPNYSSELNVNALELEDSALYLCASSFRLADYEQYFGPGTRLTVT.

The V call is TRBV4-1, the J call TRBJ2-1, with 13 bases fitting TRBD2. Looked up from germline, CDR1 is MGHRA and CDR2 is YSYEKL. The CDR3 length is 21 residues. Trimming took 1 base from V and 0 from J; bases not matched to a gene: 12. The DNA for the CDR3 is TGCGCCAGCAGCCAAGGGGAACCAAGACTAGCGGGAGGCCTCTCCTACAATGAGCAGTTCTTC. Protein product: CASSQGEPRLAGGLSYNEQFF.

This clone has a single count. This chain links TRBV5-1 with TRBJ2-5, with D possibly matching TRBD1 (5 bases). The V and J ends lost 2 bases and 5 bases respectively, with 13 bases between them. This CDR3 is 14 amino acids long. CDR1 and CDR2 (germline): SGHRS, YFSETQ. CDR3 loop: CASSLGAGSETQYF. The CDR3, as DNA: TGCGCCAGCAGCTTAGGGGCCGGAAGCGAGACCCAGTACTTC.

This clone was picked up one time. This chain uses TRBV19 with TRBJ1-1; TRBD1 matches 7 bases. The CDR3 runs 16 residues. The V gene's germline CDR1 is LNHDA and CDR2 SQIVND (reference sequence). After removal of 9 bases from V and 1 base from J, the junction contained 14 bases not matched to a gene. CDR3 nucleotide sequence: TGTGCCAGCCACCCCCTCAGGGGGACGGGGAACACTGAAGCTTTCTTT. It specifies CASHPLRGTGNTEAFF.

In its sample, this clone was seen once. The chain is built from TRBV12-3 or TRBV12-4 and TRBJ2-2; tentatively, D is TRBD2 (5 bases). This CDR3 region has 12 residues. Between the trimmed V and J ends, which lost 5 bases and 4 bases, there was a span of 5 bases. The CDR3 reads CASSRGTGELFF. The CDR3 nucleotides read TGTGCCAGCAGTCGGGGCACCGGGGAGCTGTTTTTT.

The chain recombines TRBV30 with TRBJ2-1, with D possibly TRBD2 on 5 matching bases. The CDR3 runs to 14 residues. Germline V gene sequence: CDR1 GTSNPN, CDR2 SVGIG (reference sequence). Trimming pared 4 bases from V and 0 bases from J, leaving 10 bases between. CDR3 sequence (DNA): TGTGCCTGGACCATGGGGAGCTCCTACAATGAGCAGTTCTTC. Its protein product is CAWTMGSSYNEQFF.

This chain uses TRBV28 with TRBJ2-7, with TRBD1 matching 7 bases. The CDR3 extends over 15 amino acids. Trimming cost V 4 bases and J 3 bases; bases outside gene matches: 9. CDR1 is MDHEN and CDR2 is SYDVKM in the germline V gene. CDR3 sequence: CASSSSAGTDYEQYF. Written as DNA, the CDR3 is TGTGCCAGCAGTTCGTCTGCCGGGACAGACTACGAGCAGTACTTC.

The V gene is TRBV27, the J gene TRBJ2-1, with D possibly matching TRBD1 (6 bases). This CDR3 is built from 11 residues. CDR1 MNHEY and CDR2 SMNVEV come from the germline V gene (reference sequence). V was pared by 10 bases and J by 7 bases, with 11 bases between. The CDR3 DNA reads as TGTGCCACTTCACAGGGAAATGAGCAGTTCTTC. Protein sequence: CATSQGNEQFF.

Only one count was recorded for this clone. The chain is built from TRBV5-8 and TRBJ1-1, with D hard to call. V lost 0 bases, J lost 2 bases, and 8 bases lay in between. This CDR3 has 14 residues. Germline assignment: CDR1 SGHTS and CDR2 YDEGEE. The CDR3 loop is CASSLGHVNTEAFF. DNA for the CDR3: TGTGCCAGCAGCTTGGGACACGTAAACACTGAAGCTTTCTTT.

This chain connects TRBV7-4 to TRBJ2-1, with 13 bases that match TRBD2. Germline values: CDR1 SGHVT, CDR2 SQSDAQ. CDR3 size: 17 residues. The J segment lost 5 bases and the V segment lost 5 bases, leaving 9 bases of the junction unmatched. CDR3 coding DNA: TGTGCCAGCAGCCCCCCGACTAGCGGGGGGCCACACAATGAGCAGTTCTTC. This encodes CASSPPTSGGPHNEQFF.